Listed below are T cell receptor beta chains from one sample, sequenced in a study of blood T cell repertoires in COVID-19. TCRdb's copy holds only in-frame clones and misses some; the assay was immunoSEQ multiplex PCR. This table has 250,000 to 300,000 clones, about 88% appearing once. The sample was peripheral blood. The origin of the receptors is a woman in her twenties or thirties with COVID-19, enrolled during active disease. The CDR3 runs from the conserved cysteine through the conserved F or W. D genes are given only for firm matches. Size is stated for part of the rows, as once, few or many counts, or as a class when the clone is expanded.

>NA|TRBV18|TRBJ1-5|TRBD1
CASSGERAGTESNQPQHF
TGTGCCAGCTCAGGAGAAAGAGCCGGGACAGAGTCGAATCAGCCCCAGCATTTT
>once|TRBV7-8|TRBJ1-4|TRBD1
CASSLLGTGTEKLFF
TGTGCCAGCAGCTTACTTGGGACAGGGACTGAAAAACTGTTTTTT
>NA|TRBV6-4|TRBJ1-5|TRBD1
CASSDPTLDRGGNQPQHF
TGTGCCAGCAGTGACCCAACCCTTGACAGGGGAGGCAATCAGCCCCAGCATTTT
>NA|TRBV19|TRBJ2-3|NA
CASNGGTFGDTQYF
TGTGCCAGTAACGGCGGAACCTTTGGCGATACGCAGTATTTT
>NA|TRBV20-1|TRBJ1-2|NA
CSATGLGGYTF
TGCAGTGCCACAGGGTTGGGTGGCTACACCTTC
>NA|TRBV19|TRBJ2-5|TRBD2
CASSMPSGQETQYF
TGTGCCAGTAGTATGCCTAGCGGACAAGAGACCCAGTACTTC
>few|TRBV18|TRBJ1-1|TRBD1
CASSIGQGSTEAFF
TGTGCCAGCTCAATAGGACAGGGATCCACTGAAGCTTTCTTT
>NA|TRBV3-1/TRBV3-2|TRBJ1-2|NA
CASSPARSGYGYTF
TGTGCCAGCAGCCCCGCCAGGTCCGGCTATGGCTACACCTTC
>NA|TRBV3-1/TRBV3-2|TRBJ2-3|NA
CASSGTPDTQYF
TGTGCCAGCAGCGGGACTCCAGATACGCAGTATTTT
>NA|TRBV27|TRBJ2-2|TRBD1
CASSQTGVNTGELFF
TGTGCCAGCAGTCAGACAGGGGTGAACACCGGGGAGCTGTTTTTT
>NA|TRBV19|TRBJ1-2|TRBD1
CASSQSGQGIGGYTF
TGTGCCAGTAGTCAATCGGGACAGGGGATAGGTGGCTACACCTTC
>few|TRBV29-1|TRBJ1-1|NA
CSADQGNTEAFF
TGCAGCGCGGATCAGGGGAACACTGAAGCTTTCTTT
>NA|TRBV6-2/TRBV6-3|TRBJ1-2|NA
CASSFTGAGYTF
TGTGCCAGCAGCTTCACGGGAGCCGGCTACACCTTC
>NA|TRBV11-3|TRBJ2-2|TRBD2
CASSLGGSTGELFF
TGTGCCAGCAGCTTAGGCGGGAGCACCGGGGAGCTGTTTTTT
>NA|TRBV9|TRBJ1-1|NA
CASSVGRGGRHTEAFF
TGTGCCAGCAGCGTGGGTAGGGGAGGGAGGCACACTGAAGCTTTCTTT
>NA|TRBV9|TRBJ2-5|TRBD2
CASSVGSGTSGAQYF
TGTGCCAGCAGCGTAGGCTCCGGGACTAGCGGGGCCCAGTACTTC
>NA|TRBV7-3|TRBJ2-2|NA
CASSSGASNTGELFF
TGTGCCAGCAGTTCGGGAGCGTCGAACACCGGGGAGCTGTTTTTT
>NA|TRBV7-2|TRBJ2-1|TRBD2
CASSSLAGAHVGDQFF
TGTGCCAGCAGTTCTCTAGCGGGAGCTCATGTGGGGGATCAGTTCTTC